The clone carrying this TCR beta chain appeared once. Its target is unknown. Germline V gives CDR1 MNHEY, CDR2 SMNVEV (reference sequence). The CDR3 has 14 amino acids. V was cut by 7 bases and J by 6 bases, with 19 bases left in between. The entry originates in a study of blood T cells in healthy people across ages. Study conclusions and caveats: Versus aged donors, long-lived donors had higher diversity and more naive CD4+ cells. Observed TCR beta diversity per million T cells went down as age went up. This fall followed a roughly linear course with age. The percentage of naive T cells correlated strongly with TCR beta diversity.

Together with a sample-barcoded 5' primer, a J-beta primer mix was included in a second PCR lasting about 6 to 11 cycles. TCRdb recomputed calls from the 5' RACE reads with MiXCR, one row per CDR3 protein. The sample holds about 600,000 distinct CDR3 sequences, under 55% seen once. The individuals who served as donors were healthy Caucasians living in Russia, aged about 6 to 100. This TCR was sampled from a man older than 75 in good health. The sequencing sample was made of blood. The chain uses TRBV27 and TRBJ2-7, with a weak D call TRBD2 (5 bases). The CDR3 DNA is TGTGCCAGCAATAAGCGGACCGATACGGGCGAGCAGTACTTC. It is translated as CASNKRTDTGEQYF.